What follows is one TCR beta chain and its context. There is no known antigen for this receptor. No much larger clone exists at a distance of one base, and base qualities are not known. The source of the sample is a study of T cell changes during pregnancy in multiple sclerosis (dated by TCRdb to about 2019). Broadly, across the study: The study looked at changes in the T cell repertoire across pregnancy in women with multiple sclerosis.

Library preparation employed the immunoSEQ multiplex PCR assay. The table was pulled from immuneACCESS by TCRdb, which kept in-frame rearrangements only. Such tables lose some clones; where checked, under half of the loss comes from unresolved V genes, and the rest has no known cause. This sample is represented by roughly 89,000 clones; approximately 92% of them were singletons. Together, the top ten hold over 3.5% of the sample. The specimen comprised peripheral blood, sampled in the first trimester of pregnancy. The sequence was obtained from a female donor with multiple sclerosis, enrolled in a pregnancy study.

The DNA sequence follows: TGCGCCAGCAGCTTGGATCTGACAGGAAATGGCTACACCTTC. This gives the protein CASSLDLTGNGYTF. The chain is encoded by TRBV5-1 joined to TRBJ1-2; the D gene is possibly TRBD1, with 6 bases matching. Taken from the germline V gene, the CDR1 and CDR2 loops are SGHRS and YFSETQ. The CDR3 contains 14 residues, cysteine and phenylalanine counted. The DNA shown is the 42-base CDR3, in frame from base 1. The germline ends are 12 bases apart after V is trimmed by 0 bases and J by 6 bases.